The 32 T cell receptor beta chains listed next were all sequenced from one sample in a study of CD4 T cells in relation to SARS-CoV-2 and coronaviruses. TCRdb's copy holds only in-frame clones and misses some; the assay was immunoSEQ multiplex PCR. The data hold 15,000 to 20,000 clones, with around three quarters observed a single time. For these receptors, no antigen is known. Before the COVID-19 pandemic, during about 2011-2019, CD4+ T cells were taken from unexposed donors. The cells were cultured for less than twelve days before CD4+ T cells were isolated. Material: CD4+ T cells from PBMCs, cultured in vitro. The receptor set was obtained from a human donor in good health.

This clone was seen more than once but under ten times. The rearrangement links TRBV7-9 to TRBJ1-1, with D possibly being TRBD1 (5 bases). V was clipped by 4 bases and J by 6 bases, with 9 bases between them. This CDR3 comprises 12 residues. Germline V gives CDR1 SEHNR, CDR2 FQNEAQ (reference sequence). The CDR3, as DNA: TGTGCCAGCAGCTCTGACAGCTCTGAAGCTTTCTTT. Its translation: CASSSDSSEAFF.

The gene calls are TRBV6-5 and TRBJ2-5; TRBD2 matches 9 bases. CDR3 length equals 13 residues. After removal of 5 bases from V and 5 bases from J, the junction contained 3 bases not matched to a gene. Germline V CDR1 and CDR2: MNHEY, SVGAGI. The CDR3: CASSPSGTETQYF. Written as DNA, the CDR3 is TGTGCCAGCAGTCCTAGCGGGACGGAGACCCAGTACTTC.

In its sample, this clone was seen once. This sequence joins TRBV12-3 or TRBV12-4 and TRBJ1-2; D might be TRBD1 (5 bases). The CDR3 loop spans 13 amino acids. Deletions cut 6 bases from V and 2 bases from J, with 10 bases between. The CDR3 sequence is CASSQGRNYGYTF. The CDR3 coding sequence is TGTGCCAGCAGCCAGGGACGGAACTATGGCTACACCTTC.

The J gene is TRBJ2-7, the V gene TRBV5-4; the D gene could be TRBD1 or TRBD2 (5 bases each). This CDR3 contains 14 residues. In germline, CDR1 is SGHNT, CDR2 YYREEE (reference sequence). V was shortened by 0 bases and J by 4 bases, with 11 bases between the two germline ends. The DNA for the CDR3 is TGTGCCAGCAGCTTGGGGGACGGCCCGTACGAGCAGTACTTC. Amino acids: CASSLGDGPYEQYF.

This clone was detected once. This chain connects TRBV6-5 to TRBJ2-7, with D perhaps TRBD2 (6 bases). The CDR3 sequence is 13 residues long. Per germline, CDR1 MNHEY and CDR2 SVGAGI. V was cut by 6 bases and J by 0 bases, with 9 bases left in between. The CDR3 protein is CASRASDSYEQYF. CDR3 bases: TGTGCCAGCAGAGCTAGCGACTCCTACGAGCAGTACTTC.

Here the CDR3 reads CASSATAPRLWREETDTQYF. Here the CDR3 DNA reads TGTGCCAGCAGCGCAACCGCTCCCCGGCTATGGCGGGAGGAAACAGATACGCAGTATTTT. The chain has TRBV9 and TRBJ2-3; 8 nucleotides agree with TRBD2. Germline V lookup: CDR1 SGDLS, CDR2 YYNGEE. This CDR3 contains 20 residues. V shed 3 bases, J shed 3 bases, and the junction held 21 bases outside the gene matches.

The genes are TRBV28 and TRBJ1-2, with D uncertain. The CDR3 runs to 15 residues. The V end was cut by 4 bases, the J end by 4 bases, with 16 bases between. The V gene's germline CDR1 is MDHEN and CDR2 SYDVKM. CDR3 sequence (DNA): TGTGCCAGCAGTTCCCCGGCGGGTCCCGGCTATGGCTACACCTTC. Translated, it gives CASSSPAGPGYGYTF.

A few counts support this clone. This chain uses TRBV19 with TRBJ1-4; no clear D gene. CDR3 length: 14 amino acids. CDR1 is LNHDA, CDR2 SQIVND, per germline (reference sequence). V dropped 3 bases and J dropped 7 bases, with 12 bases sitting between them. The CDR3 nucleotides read TGTGCCAGTAGTATTGGAGGGAGTCGTGAAAAACTGTTTTTT. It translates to CASSIGGSREKLFF.

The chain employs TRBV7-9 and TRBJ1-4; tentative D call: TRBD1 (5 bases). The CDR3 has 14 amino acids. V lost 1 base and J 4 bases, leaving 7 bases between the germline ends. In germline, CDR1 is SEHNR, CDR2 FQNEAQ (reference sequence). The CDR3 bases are TGTGCCAGCAGCTTAGGGACAAGTAATGAAAAACTGTTTTTT. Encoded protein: CASSLGTSNEKLFF.

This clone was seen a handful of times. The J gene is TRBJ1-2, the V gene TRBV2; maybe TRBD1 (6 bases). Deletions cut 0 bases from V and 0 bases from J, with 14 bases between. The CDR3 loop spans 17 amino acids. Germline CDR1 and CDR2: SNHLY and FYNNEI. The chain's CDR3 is CASSEAFSGGSNYGYTF. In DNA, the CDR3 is TGTGCCAGCAGTGAAGCGTTTTCGGGGGGCTCTAACTATGGCTACACCTTC.

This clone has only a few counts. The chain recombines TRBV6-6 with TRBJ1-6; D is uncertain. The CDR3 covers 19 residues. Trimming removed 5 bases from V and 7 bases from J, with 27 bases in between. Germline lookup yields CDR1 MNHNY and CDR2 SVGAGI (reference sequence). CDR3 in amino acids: CASSPLKYPTAIQNSPLHF. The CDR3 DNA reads TGTGCCAGCAGTCCGTTAAAATACCCCACAGCGATTCAGAATTCACCCCTCCACTTT.

CDR3 protein: CASSLAGALNTEAFF. The CDR3 region has the DNA TGTGCCAGCAGCTTGGCAGGAGCCTTGAACACTGAAGCTTTCTTT. The chain recombines TRBV5-4 with TRBJ1-1; no definite D call. The CDR3 sequence is 15 residues long. The V end was cut by 0 bases, the J end by 0 bases, with 9 bases between. Per the germline V gene, CDR1 is SGHNT and CDR2 is YYREEE (reference sequence). Supplemented by reference TRBV5-4 and TRBJ1-1, the full variable domain reads ETGVTQSPTHLIKTRGQQVTLRCSSQSGHNTVSWYQQALGQGPQFIFQYYREEENGRGNFPPRFSGLQFPNYSSELNVNALELDDSALYLCASSLAGALNTEAFFGQGTRLTVV.

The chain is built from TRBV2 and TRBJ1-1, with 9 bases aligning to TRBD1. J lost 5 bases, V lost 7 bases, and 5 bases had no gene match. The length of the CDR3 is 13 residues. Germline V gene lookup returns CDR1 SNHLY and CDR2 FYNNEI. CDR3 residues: CASTRDRETEAFF. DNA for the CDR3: TGTGCCAGCACCCGGGACAGGGAAACTGAAGCTTTCTTT.

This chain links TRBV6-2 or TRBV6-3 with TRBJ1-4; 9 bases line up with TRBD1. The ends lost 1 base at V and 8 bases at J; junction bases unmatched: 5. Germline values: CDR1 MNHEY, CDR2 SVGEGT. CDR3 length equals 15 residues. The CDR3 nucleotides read TGTGCCAGCAGTTACTTCGGGACAGGGAGCGAAAAACTGTTTTTT. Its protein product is CASSYFGTGSEKLFF.

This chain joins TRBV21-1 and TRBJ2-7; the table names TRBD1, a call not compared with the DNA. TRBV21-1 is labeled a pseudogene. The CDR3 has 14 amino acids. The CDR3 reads CTTWDRQSSYEQYF. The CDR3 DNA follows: TGTACTACTTGGGACAGGCAGAGCTCCTACGAGCAGTACTTC.

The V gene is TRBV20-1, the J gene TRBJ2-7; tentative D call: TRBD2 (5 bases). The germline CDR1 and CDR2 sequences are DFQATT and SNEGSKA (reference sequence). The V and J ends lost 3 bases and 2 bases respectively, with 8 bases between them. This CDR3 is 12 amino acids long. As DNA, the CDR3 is TGCAGTGCTAGTTTCGGGACCTACGAGCAGTACTTC. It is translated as CSASFGTYEQYF.

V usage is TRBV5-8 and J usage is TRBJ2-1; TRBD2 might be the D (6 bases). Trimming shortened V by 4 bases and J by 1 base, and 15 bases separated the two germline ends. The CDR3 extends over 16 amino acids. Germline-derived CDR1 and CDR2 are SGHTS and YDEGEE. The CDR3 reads CASSPRRGRSYNEQFF. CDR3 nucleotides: TGTGCCAGCAGCCCTCGGCGGGGAAGGTCCTACAATGAGCAGTTCTTC.

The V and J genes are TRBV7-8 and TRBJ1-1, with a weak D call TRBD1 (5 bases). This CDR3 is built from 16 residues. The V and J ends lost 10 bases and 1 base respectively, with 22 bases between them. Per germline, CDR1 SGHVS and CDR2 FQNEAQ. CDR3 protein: CATKTGPWATNTEAFF. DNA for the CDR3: TGTGCCACCAAAACGGGGCCTTGGGCCACGAACACTGAAGCTTTCTTT. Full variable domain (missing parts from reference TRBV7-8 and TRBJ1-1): GAGVSQSPRYKVAKRGQDVALRCDPISGHVSLFWYQQALGQGPEFLTYFQNEAQLDKSGLPSDRFFAERPEGSVSTLKIQRTQQEDSAVYLCATKTGPWATNTEAFFGQGTRLTVV.

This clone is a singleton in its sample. The CDR3 DNA reads as TGTGCCTGGAGTCCCCGGGTAGCGGGAGGGCAAGAGACCCAGTACTTC. Protein sequence: CAWSPRVAGGQETQYF. The V gene is TRBV30, the J gene TRBJ2-5, with 11 positions matching TRBD2. CDR1 and CDR2 (germline): GTSNPN, SVGIG (reference sequence). The CDR3 is made up of 16 amino acids. The J segment lost 2 bases and the V segment lost 2 bases, leaving 7 bases of the junction unmatched. The whole variable domain, filled in from reference TRBV30 and TRBJ2-5, reads SQTIHQWPATLVQPVGSPLSLECTVEGTSNPNLYWYRQAAGRGLQLLFYSVGIGQISSEVPQNLSASRPQDRQFILSSKKLLLSDSGFYLCAWSPRVAGGQETQYFGPGTRLLVL.

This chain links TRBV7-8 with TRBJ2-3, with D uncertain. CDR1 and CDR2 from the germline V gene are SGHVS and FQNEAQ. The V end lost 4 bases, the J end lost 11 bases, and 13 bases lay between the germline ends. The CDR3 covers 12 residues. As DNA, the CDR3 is TGTGCCAGCAGCTCGATGGCCCCAGGGCAGTATTTT. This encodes CASSSMAPGQYF.

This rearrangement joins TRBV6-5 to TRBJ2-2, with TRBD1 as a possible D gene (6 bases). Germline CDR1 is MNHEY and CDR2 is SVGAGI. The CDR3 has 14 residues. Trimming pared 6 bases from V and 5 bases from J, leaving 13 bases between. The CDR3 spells CASSPPTGTGELFF. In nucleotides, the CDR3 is TGTGCCAGCAGCCCACCCACAGGGACCGGGGAGCTGTTTTTT.

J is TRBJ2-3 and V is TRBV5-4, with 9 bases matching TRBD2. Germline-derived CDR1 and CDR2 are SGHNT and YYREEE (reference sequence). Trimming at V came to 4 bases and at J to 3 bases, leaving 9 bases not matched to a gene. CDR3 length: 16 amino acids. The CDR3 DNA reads TGTGCCAGCAGCCAGTTCACAGCGGGAGGAACAGATACGCAGTATTTT. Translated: CASSQFTAGGTDTQYF.

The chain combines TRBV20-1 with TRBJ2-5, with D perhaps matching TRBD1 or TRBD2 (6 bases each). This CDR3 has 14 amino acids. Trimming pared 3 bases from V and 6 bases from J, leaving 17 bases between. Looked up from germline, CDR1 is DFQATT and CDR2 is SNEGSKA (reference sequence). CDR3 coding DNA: TGCAGTGCTAGTGTATACAGGGAGGTGAAGACCCAGTACTTC. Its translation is CSASVYREVKTQYF.

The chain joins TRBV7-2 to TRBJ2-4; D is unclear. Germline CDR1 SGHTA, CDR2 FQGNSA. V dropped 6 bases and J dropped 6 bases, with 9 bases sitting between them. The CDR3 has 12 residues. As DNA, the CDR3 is TGTGCCAGCAGACCGCCAGGAAACATTCAGTACTTC. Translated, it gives CASRPPGNIQYF.

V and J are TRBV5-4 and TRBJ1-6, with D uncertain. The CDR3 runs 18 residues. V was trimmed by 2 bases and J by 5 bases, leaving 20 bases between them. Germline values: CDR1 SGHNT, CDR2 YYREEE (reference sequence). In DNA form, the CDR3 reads TGTGCCAGCAGCTTAAGGAACAGCCCAAACCAAAATAATTCACCCCTCCACTTT. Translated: CASSLRNSPNQNNSPLHF.

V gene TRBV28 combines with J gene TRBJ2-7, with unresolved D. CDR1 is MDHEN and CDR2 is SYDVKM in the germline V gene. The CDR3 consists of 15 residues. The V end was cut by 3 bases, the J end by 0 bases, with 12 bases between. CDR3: CASSLGWGSSYEQYF. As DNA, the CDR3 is TGTGCCAGCAGTTTGGGTTGGGGAAGCTCCTACGAGCAGTACTTC.

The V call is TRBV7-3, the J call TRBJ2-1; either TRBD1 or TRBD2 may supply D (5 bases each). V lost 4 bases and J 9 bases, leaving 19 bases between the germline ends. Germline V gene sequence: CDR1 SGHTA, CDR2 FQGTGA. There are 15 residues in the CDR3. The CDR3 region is CASSSSRGASGEQFF. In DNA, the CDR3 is TGTGCCAGCAGCTCAAGCCGAGGGGCTTCGGGTGAGCAGTTCTTC.

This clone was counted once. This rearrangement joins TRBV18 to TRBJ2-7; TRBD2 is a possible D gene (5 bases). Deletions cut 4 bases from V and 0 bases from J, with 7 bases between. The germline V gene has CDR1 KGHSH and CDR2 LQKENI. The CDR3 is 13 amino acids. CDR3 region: CASSRGSSYEQYF. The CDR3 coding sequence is TGTGCCAGCTCACGTGGGAGCTCCTACGAGCAGTACTTC.

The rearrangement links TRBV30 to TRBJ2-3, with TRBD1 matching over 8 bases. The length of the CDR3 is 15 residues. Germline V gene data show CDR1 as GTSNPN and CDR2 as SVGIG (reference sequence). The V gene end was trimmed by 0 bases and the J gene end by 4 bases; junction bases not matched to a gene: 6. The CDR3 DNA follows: TGTGCCTGGAGTGTGGACAGGGAGGCATCAGATACGCAGTATTTT. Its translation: CAWSVDREASDTQYF.

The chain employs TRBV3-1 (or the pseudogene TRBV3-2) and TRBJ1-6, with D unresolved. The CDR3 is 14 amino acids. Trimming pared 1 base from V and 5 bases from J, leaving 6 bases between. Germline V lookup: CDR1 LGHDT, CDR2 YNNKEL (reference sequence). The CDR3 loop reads CASSQGPHNSPLHF. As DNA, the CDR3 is TGTGCCAGCAGCCAAGGTCCCCATAATTCACCCCTCCACTTT.

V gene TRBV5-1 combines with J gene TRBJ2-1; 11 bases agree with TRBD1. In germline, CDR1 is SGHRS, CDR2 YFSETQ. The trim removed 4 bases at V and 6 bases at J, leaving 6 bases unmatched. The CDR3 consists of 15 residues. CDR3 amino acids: CASSPWDRGVNEQFF. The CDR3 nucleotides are TGCGCCAGCAGCCCGTGGGACAGGGGGGTCAATGAGCAGTTCTTC.

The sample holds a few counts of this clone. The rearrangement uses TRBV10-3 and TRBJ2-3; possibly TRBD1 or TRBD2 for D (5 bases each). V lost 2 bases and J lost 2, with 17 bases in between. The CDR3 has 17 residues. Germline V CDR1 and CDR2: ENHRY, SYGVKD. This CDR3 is CAISEREGARDTDTQYF. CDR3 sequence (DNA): TGTGCCATCAGTGAGCGGGAAGGGGCGAGGGACACAGATACGCAGTATTTT.